The 27 T cell receptor beta chains listed next were all sequenced from one sample in a study of shared clonotypes between healthy human individuals. TCRdb's table, derived via immunoSEQ multiplex PCR, lists solely in-frame clones and lacks some. This sample yields 2 million to 2.5 million clones, of which just under 95% are seen a single time; roughly 1% belongs to the top ten. As defined, naive CD8 cells were CD45RO-negative and positively selected for CCR7, with terminally differentiated effector memory CD45RA+ cells excluded. Sample: naive CD8+ T cells sorted from blood. The receptor source for this set is a man aged 18-30 years in good health.

The J gene is TRBJ2-1, the V gene TRBV27; TRBD1 agrees at 10 bases. Germline-derived CDR1 and CDR2 are MNHEY and SMNVEV (reference sequence). The CDR3 sequence is 15 residues long. After removal of 5 bases from V and 7 bases from J, the junction contained 8 bases not matched to a gene. CDR3 DNA: TGTGCCAGCAGTACCCCGGGACAGGGGAGGAATGAGCAGTTCTTC. Amino acids: CASSTPGQGRNEQFF.

For the CDR3, the DNA is TGTGCCAGCAGCGGACTAGCGGGGACGTACCAAGAGACCCAGTACTTC. Its translation is CASSGLAGTYQETQYF. The chain links TRBV9 to TRBJ2-5; 11 nucleotides line up with TRBD2. The junction had 4 bases not matched to a gene; V was cut back by 3 bases and J by 0 bases. The CDR3 sequence is 16 residues long. Germline CDR1 SGDLS, CDR2 YYNGEE. Variable domain in full (rest from reference TRBV9 and TRBJ2-5): DSGVTQTPKHLITATGQRVTLRCSPRSGDLSVYWYQQSLDQGLQFLIQYYNGEERAKGNILERFSAQQFPDLHSELNLSSLELGDSALYFCASSGLAGTYQETQYFGPGTRLLVL.

This rearrangement joins TRBV6-5 to TRBJ1-6; 8 bases are a match to TRBD1. The germline V gene has CDR1 MNHEY and CDR2 SVGAGI. The CDR3 loop spans 14 amino acids. V was pared by 2 bases and J by 11 bases, with 5 bases of the junction left unmatched. The chain's CDR3 is CASSYTEQGAPLHF. In DNA, the CDR3 is TGTGCCAGCAGTTACACCGAACAGGGGGCACCCCTCCACTTT.

The DNA of the CDR3 is TGTGCCAGCAGCTTGGGTACGGAGGGACTAGCGGCCTACGAGCAGTACTTC. Amino acids: CASSLGTEGLAAYEQYF. This sequence joins TRBV11-2 and TRBJ2-5; 11 bases align to TRBD2. The J call is doubtful: the DNA matches TRBJ2-7 better. There are 17 residues in the CDR3. CDR1 is SGHAT and CDR2 is FQNNGV in the germline V gene.

V and J are TRBV13 and TRBJ2-7, with D perhaps TRBD1 (6 bases). The CDR3 consists of 17 residues. Germline CDR1 and CDR2: PRHDT and FYEKMQ (reference sequence). Trimming pared 4 bases from V and 3 bases from J, leaving 22 bases between. The CDR3 DNA sequence: TGTGCCAGCAGCTCCAGCTCCGAGACAGGAAGAAACTACGAGCAGTACTTC. Its translation: CASSSSSETGRNYEQYF.

The V gene is TRBV27, the J gene TRBJ1-5; no clear D gene. The CDR3 length is 15 residues. Germline lookup yields CDR1 MNHEY and CDR2 SMNVEV (reference sequence). V gave up 2 bases and J gave up 0 bases, with 8 bases separating them. CDR3: CASSLARYSNQPQHF. The CDR3 DNA reads TGTGCCAGCAGTTTAGCAAGATATAGCAATCAGCCCCAGCATTTT.

This chain uses TRBV30 with TRBJ1-1, with 10 bases identical to TRBD1. Losses at the gene ends were 0 bases for V and 2 bases for J; bases not matched to a gene: 3. CDR1 is GTSNPN, CDR2 SVGIG, per germline (reference sequence). The CDR3 contains 15 residues. CDR3 sequence (DNA): TGTGCCTGGAGTGTACGGACAGGGGGAAACACTGAAGCTTTCTTT. Its protein is CAWSVRTGGNTEAFF.

This clone has just one count. The gene calls are TRBV21-1 and TRBJ2-7; the DNA was not compared with TRBD2, the D call given in the table. TRBV21-1 is listed as a pseudogene. The CDR3 contains 19 residues. CDR3 amino acids: CASSKVGGEISGPIGEQYF. The DNA for the CDR3 is TGTGCCAGCAGCAAAGTCGGGGGGGAGATTAGCGGTCCGATTGGAGAGCAGTACTTC.

This clone was counted a single time. The chain recombines TRBV7-9 with TRBJ2-2; maybe TRBD1 (5 bases). In germline, CDR1 is SEHNR, CDR2 FQNEAQ (reference sequence). There are 16 residues in the CDR3. V lost 1 base, J lost 6 bases, and 15 bases lay in between. As DNA, the CDR3 is TGTGCCAGCAGCTTAGATGGGGCCAAGCAGGCCGGGGAGCTGTTTTTT. Protein sequence: CASSLDGAKQAGELFF. The full variable domain, with the rest looked up from reference TRBV7-9 and TRBJ2-2, is DTGVSQNPRHKITKRGQNVTFRCDPISEHNRLYWYRQTLGQGPEFLTYFQNEAQLEKSRLLSDRFSAERPKGSFSTLEIQRTEQGDSAMYLCASSLDGAKQAGELFFGEGSRLTVL.

This sequence joins TRBV28 and TRBJ2-2; possible D gene TRBD2, 6 bases. Trimming left V 5 bases short and J 8 bases short, with 15 bases between. Germline-derived CDR1 and CDR2 are MDHEN and SYDVKM. The length of the CDR3 is 14 residues. As DNA, the CDR3 is TGTGCCAGCAGTCTGGGACTTCGGGGAGGGGAGCTGTTTTTT. This encodes CASSLGLRGGELFF.

This clone appeared once. This chain links TRBV4-1 with TRBJ1-2; D remains ambiguous. Deletions cut 5 bases from V and 1 base from J, with 20 bases between. Germline assignment: CDR1 MGHRA and CDR2 YSYEKL. This CDR3 is built from 17 residues. In DNA form, the CDR3 reads TGCGCCAGCAGCACCGTCGGCAGGCCTAACCATAACTATGGCTACACCTTC. Translated: CASSTVGRPNHNYGYTF.

CDR3 sequence (DNA): TGTGCCAGCTCACCGTCTCCCGGGAGCCCTTCGTATCAATTAGGGCTGTTTTTT. Residues: CASSPSPGSPSYQLGLFF. This chain links TRBV18 with TRBJ1-4, with D uncertain. Trimming cost V 3 bases and J 14 bases, with 31 bases left between them. CDR1 and CDR2 from the germline V gene are KGHSH and LQKENI. The CDR3 sequence is 18 residues long.

The chain combines TRBV19 with TRBJ2-7; no firm D call. Trimming took off 3 bases at V and 3 bases at J, with 12 bases between the two ends. Germline CDR1 is LNHDA and CDR2 is SQIVND (reference sequence). CDR3 length: 14 amino acids. CDR3 in amino acids: CASSIAEWDYEQYF. The CDR3 bases are TGTGCCAGTAGTATCGCGGAGTGGGACTACGAGCAGTACTTC.

The chain carries TRBV27 and TRBJ2-7; maybe TRBD2 (7 bases). Germline V gene data show CDR1 as MNHEY and CDR2 as SMNVEV (reference sequence). Trimming left V 1 base short and J 5 bases short, with 15 bases between. This CDR3 spans 15 amino acids. CDR3: CASSLFIGGQDEQYF. The CDR3 region has the DNA TGTGCCAGCAGTTTATTTATCGGGGGGCAGGACGAGCAGTACTTC.

The V call is TRBV27, the J call TRBJ2-5, with 9 bases that match TRBD2. CDR1 and CDR2 (germline): MNHEY, SMNVEV (reference sequence). This CDR3 contains 16 residues. V trimming: 7 bases; J trimming: 5 bases; junction bases outside the gene matches: 14. CDR3 nucleotides: TGTGCCAGCATCCCTGGGGCGGGGGGGCCTCGTGAGACCCAGTACTTC. This encodes CASIPGAGGPRETQYF.

This clone was seen once. The chain recombines TRBV10-1 with TRBJ2-7; 8 nucleotides align to TRBD2. Trimming took 3 bases from V and 5 from J; bases not matched to a gene: 3. Germline V lookup: CDR1 WNHNN, CDR2 SYGVQD (reference sequence). The CDR3 length is 13 residues. DNA for the CDR3: TGCGCCAGCAGTGATAGCGGGACGGACGAGCAGTACTTC. Its translation: CASSDSGTDEQYF.

The V gene is TRBV27, the J gene TRBJ2-7; D is unclear. V lost 5 bases and J 3 bases, leaving 17 bases between the germline ends. The CDR3 is made up of 15 amino acids. Germline CDR1 reads MNHEY; CDR2 reads SMNVEV (reference sequence). The CDR3 here is CASSPFGPWDYEQYF. DNA of the CDR3: TGTGCCAGCAGTCCCTTTGGGCCTTGGGACTACGAGCAGTACTTC.

This clone was detected once. Written as DNA, the CDR3 is TGTGCCAGCGGAGCGGGGGTGACCTACGAGCAGTACTTC. Translation gives CASGAGVTYEQYF. The chain is built from TRBV7-2 and TRBJ2-7; 8 bases line up with TRBD2. The CDR3 loop spans 13 amino acids. J was trimmed by 2 bases and V by 8 bases; bases with no gene match: 5. The germline CDR1 and CDR2 sequences are SGHTA and FQGNSA.

The V gene is TRBV6-5, the J gene TRBJ2-2, with TRBD1 matching over 7 bases. Losses at the gene ends were 5 bases for V and 8 bases for J; bases not matched to a gene: 8. The CDR3 has 14 amino acids. Germline lookup yields CDR1 MNHEY and CDR2 SVGAGI. This chain's CDR3 is CASSTMTGSGELFF. DNA of the CDR3: TGTGCCAGCAGTACGATGACAGGGTCTGGGGAGCTGTTTTTT.

The chain carries TRBV25-1 and TRBJ2-1, with 14 bases aligning to TRBD2. Losses at the gene ends were 3 bases for V and 8 bases for J; bases not matched to a gene: 3. The CDR3 has 15 residues. Germline V gene data show CDR1 as MGHDK and CDR2 as SYGVNS. The CDR3 reads CASSETSGRAYEQFF. CDR3 DNA sequence: TGTGCCAGCAGTGAGACTAGCGGGAGGGCATATGAGCAGTTCTTC.

This rearrangement joins TRBV4-1 to TRBJ2-7; possible D gene TRBD2, 5 bases. This CDR3 comprises 15 residues. Trimming removed 1 base from V and 2 bases from J, with 12 bases in between. Germline V gene sequence: CDR1 MGHRA, CDR2 YSYEKL. The CDR3 protein is CASSQGSGSPYEQYF. The CDR3 DNA sequence: TGCGCCAGCAGCCAAGGGAGCGGATCACCCTACGAGCAGTACTTC.

The CDR3 sequence: CASSLGAGHTDTQYF. DNA of the CDR3: TGTGCCAGCAGCTTAGGGGCGGGACACACAGATACGCAGTATTTT. The gene calls are TRBV7-8 and TRBJ2-3; D may correspond to TRBD1 or TRBD2 (6 bases each). Trimming stripped 1 base from V and 2 bases from J, with 10 bases between. Germline V gene lookup returns CDR1 SGHVS and CDR2 FQNEAQ. The CDR3 has 15 amino acids.

V and J are TRBV27 and TRBJ2-7, with D unresolved. The CDR3 sequence is 14 residues long. Germline V gives CDR1 MNHEY, CDR2 SMNVEV (reference sequence). The V end lost 3 bases, the J end lost 0 bases, and 9 bases lay between the germline ends. CDR3 protein: CASSLRGDSYEQYF. In DNA form, the CDR3 reads TGTGCCAGCAGTTTGCGCGGTGACTCCTACGAGCAGTACTTC.

The rearrangement links TRBV5-4 to TRBJ1-6; the D gene is possibly TRBD1 (6 bases). Deletions cut 2 bases from V and 6 bases from J, with 9 bases between. From germline, CDR1 is SGHNT and CDR2 YYREEE (reference sequence). The CDR3 runs 14 residues. The CDR3 loop reads CASSFGQTNSPLHF. DNA for the CDR3: TGTGCCAGCAGCTTCGGACAGACTAATTCACCCCTCCACTTT.

Concerning this clone itself: The sample has other DNA sequences that encode this CDR3 too. The CDR3 bases are TGTGCCAGCAGTGTGGGGGGGAGCAATCAGCCCCAGCATTTT. It is translated as CASSVGGSNQPQHF. The J gene is TRBJ1-5, the V gene TRBV27; tentatively, D is TRBD1 (5 bases). The germline V gene has CDR1 MNHEY and CDR2 SMNVEV (reference sequence). The V end was cut by 5 bases, the J end by 1 base, with 9 bases between. The CDR3 contains 14 residues.

V is TRBV6-5 and J is TRBJ2-7; D possibly matches TRBD1 or TRBD2 (5 bases each). In germline, CDR1 is MNHEY, CDR2 SVGAGI. Trimming shortened V by 2 bases and J by 4 bases, and 12 bases separated the two germline ends. The CDR3 is 14 amino acids. CDR3 amino acids: CASSYGDLTYEQYF. Here the CDR3 DNA reads TGTGCCAGCAGTTACGGGGACCTCACTTACGAGCAGTACTTC.

The chain is built from TRBV5-4 and TRBJ2-1; 9 nucleotides line up with TRBD1. V dropped 7 bases and J dropped 12; count of bases not matched to a gene: 11. Germline assignment: CDR1 SGHNT and CDR2 YYREEE (reference sequence). The CDR3 spans 13 residues. The CDR3 region has the DNA TGTGCCAGCTCCTCCGGACAGGGGCAGGGGCAGTTCTTC. Its protein is CASSSGQGQGQFF.